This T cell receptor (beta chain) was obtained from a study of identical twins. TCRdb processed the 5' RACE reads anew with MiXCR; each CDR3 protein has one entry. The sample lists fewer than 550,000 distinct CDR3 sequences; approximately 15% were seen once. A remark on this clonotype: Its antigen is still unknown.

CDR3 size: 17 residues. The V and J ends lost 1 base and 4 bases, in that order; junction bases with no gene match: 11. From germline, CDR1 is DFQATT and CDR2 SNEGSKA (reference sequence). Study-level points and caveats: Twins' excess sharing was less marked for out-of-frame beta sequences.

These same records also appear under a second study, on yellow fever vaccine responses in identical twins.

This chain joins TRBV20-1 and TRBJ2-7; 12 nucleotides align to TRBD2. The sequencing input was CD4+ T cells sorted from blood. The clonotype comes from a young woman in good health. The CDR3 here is CSARVRETSGSAYEQYF. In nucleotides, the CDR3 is TGCAGTGCTAGAGTTAGGGAGACTAGCGGGAGTGCGTACGAGCAGTACTTC.